The T cell receptor beta chain described here comes from a study of shared clonotypes between healthy human individuals (TCRdb year 2020). For the wider study: Three men and two women, aged 18 to 49 years, made up the cohort. For each donor, CD4 naive and CD4 memory were each run on three plates, CD8 naive on two plates, and CD8 memory on one plate. To estimate repertoire size and how much clonotypes are shared between individuals, the study performed deep sequencing of blood TCR repertoires from five healthy adults. Libraries were prepared and TCR repertoires were sequenced by different laboratories using diverse techniques, in order to increase sequencing depth and limit assay-specific biases. Per donor, leukapheresis produced somewhere between about 0.8 and 9 billion PBMCs.

The donors were healthy, HIV-negative adults with no recently reported acute infections or vaccinations. Only Caucasian adults living in Nashville, Tennessee, USA were represented among the donors. Magnetic negative selection was used to enrich CD4+ T cells, after which naive cells were positively selected on CD45RA and the negative fraction became the memory subset. After blood collection by leukapheresis, PBMCs were isolated using Ficoll-Histopaque density gradient centrifugation and then cryopreserved in the vapor phase of liquid nitrogen. Analytical flow cytometry was used to check the purity and quantity of each magnetically sorted T cell population. Genomic DNA was isolated from every sorted fraction and measured by UV absorbance on a Nanodrop 2000c. Findings and caveats that apply to the study as a whole: Even with the large sequencing depth, rarefaction of the sorted-subset datasets indicated that sequencing was incomplete. Sampling was restricted to blood, and TCR repertoires in tissue are likely to differ from TCR repertoires in blood. Approximately 5% of naive CD4, around 4% of naive CD8, 2.3% of memory CD4, and about 0.4% of memory CD8 clonotypes were shared across several donors. Clonotypes shared by all four sorted-subset donors showed higher generation probabilities than non-shared clonotypes. Larger estimated clonotype richness was generally found for naive subsets than for memory subsets. Because the study included a small number of donors, the genetic and exposure-history diversity represented was limited. Pairwise subsampling led to the expectation that sequencing depth would affect the degree of clonotype sharing among donors.

Using the deep immunoSEQ assay, multiplex PCR amplified TCR CDR3 regions from genomic DNA. Extracted genomic DNA from each cell subset was distributed evenly across all wells of several immunoSEQ 96-well plates, and each plate was treated as a replicate. For sorted subsets, about 200 ng genomic DNA, equal to 25,000 to 35,000 T cell genomes, was loaded into each replicate PCR. The purified libraries were quantified using a Qubit 3.0 fluorometer, sized with a Bioanalyzer 2100, and then quantified again using the KAPA Library Quantification kit. A separate single-read 150-cycle Illumina NextSeq 550 flow cell was used to sequence each immunoSEQ 96-well plate. As for the authors' bioinformatics: The immunoSEQ output contained only junctional sequences without quality scores, so filtering could not match that applied to full-length reads. To assign V/J genes and CDR3, sequences were annotated using PyIR, a Python wrapper for IgBLAST v1.9, with IMGT germline references. Reads were filtered out if the reads had weak V/J assignments (E-value above 1e-6), no CDR3, stop codons, out-of-frame junctions, or ambiguous translated residues. V3J clonotypes were defined as sequences sharing an identical inferred V gene, J gene, and CDR3 amino acid sequence. To compute the percentage overlap between repertoires, the number of shared unique clonotypes was divided by the size of the smaller repertoire. RTK rarefaction, the Chao1 estimator, and Recon v2.1 estimates of unobserved clonotypes were used to assess repertoire richness. For all TCRbeta clonotypes obtained by the gDNA method from a handful of donors, generation probabilities were computed with OLGA. TCRdb obtained this table from immuneACCESS and retained in-frame rearrangements with V and J assigned. These tables miss some clones; where compared with another copy, unresolved V genes account for less than half of the shortfall, and the remainder is unexplained. D and trimming were read from the DNA, whereas the V and J calls and clone size are those reported in that table. The sample data list fewer than 1.4 million clones, and about 84% of these were observed just once. The ten largest clones take up 0.55% to 0.7% of the sample.

From its cysteine to its phenylalanine, the CDR3 spans 15 amino acids. Left in the record is the CDR3 DNA by itself, 45 bases read in frame from the first base. Between the V and J ends, shortened by 1 base and 14 bases respectively, the junction contains 20 bases. The germline V gene (reference sequence) provides CDR1 SEHNR and CDR2 FQNEAQ. Turning to this clone: No antigen is known for it. No base quality information exists; no much larger clone differs at one position.

Sequencing was carried out using memory CD4+ T cells from PBMCs. The cell subset or site label, read with the paper, signifies: CD45RA-negative fraction. The chain joins TRBV7-9 to TRBJ2-2; the D gene cannot be resolved reliably. The TCR originated in a man aged 18 to 30 in good health. Some clones in this sample may be carry-over from other donors' samples. In nucleotides, the sequence is TGTGCCAGCAGCTTAGATGTCGGGTCGCCTAGAAGACTGTTTTTT. It translates to CASSLDVGSPRRLFF. The full variable domain, with segments outside the CDR3 supplied by the reference TRBV7-9 and TRBJ2-2 proteins, appears as DTGVSQNPRHKITKRGQNVTFRCDPISEHNRLYWYRQTLGQGPEFLTYFQNEAQLEKSRLLSDRFSAERPKGSFSTLEIQRTEQGDSAMYLCASSLDVGSPRRLFFGEGSRLTVL.